This TCR beta chain is from a study of T-cell memory formation after mild COVID-19. Trimming shortened V by 6 bases and J by 5 bases, and 13 bases separated the two germline ends. Looked up from germline, CDR1 is MNHEY and CDR2 is SVGAGI. There are 13 residues in the CDR3. TCRdb passed the 5' RACE reads through MiXCR, listing each CDR3 protein once. Of approximately 350,000 distinct CDR3 sequences in the sample, 14% were seen once. The table lists this clonotype with a few counts. The rearrangement joins TRBV6-5 to TRBJ1-2; D might be TRBD1 (5 bases). Sequencing used PBMCs or a T cell subset sorted from them (not recorded which). This clonotype originated in a man aged 18 to 30 who had mild COVID-19 (a few samples of this study predate the infection). Cell type and time point are not known. The CDR3 spells CASRKDGTYGYTF. The CDR3 coding sequence is TGTGCCAGCAGAAAGGACGGGACTTATGGCTACACCTTC.